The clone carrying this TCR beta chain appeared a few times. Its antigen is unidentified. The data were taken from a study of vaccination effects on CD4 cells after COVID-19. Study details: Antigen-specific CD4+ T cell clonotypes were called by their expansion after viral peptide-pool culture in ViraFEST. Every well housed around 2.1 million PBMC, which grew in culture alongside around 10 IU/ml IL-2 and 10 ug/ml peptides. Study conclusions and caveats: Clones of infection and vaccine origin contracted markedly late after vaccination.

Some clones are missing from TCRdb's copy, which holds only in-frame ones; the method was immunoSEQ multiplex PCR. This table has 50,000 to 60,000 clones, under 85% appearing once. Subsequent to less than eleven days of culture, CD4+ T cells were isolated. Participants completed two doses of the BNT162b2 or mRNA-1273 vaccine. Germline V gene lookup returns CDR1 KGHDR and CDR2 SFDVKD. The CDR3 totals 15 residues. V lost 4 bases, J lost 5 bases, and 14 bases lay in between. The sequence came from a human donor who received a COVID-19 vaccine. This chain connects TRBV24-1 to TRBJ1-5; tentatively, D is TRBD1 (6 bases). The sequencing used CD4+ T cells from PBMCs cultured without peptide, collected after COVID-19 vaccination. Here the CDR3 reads CATSEPTGGDQPQHF. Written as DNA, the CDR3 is TGTGCCACCAGTGAGCCGACAGGAGGGGATCAGCCCCAGCATTTT.